This T cell receptor beta chain appears in the sequencing data of a study of response to subunit inactivated influenza vaccine. The V end was cut by 6 bases, the J end by 4 bases, with 14 bases between. Germline V lookup: CDR1 DFQATT, CDR2 SNEGSKA (reference sequence). The CDR3 is 13 residues long. In TCRdb, the RT-PCR reads were re-called with MiXCR into one record per CDR3 protein. The table records about 540,000 distinct CDR3 sequences, roughly 25% of them present only once. The sample was also reused in another study, on T cells expressing NK-cell markers. That paper states: For TCR beta, cDNA was produced by 5'RACE template switching with UMIs.

The receptor's source is a man in his forties or fifties who received an inactivated influenza vaccine. Sequenced material: CD4+ T cells sorted from PBMCs, taken roughly 12 days after vaccination. The V gene is TRBV20-1, the J gene TRBJ2-3; no reliable D call. This CDR3 is CSARYERPDTQYF. The CDR3 coding sequence is TGCAGTGCCAGATATGAGCGCCCAGATACGCAGTATTTT.